This T cell receptor (beta chain) originates from a study of tumor-infiltrating lymphocytes in primary liver carcinoma. Findings and limits, study-wide: Blood's top-250-clone fraction was significantly lower than that of tumors (p = 0.039). Bulk unsorted samples prevented comparison of CD4+ and CD8+ repertoires. Tumor-adjacent and tumor-blood pairs overlapped less than tumor region pairs did.

Blood RNA originated from unsorted whole blood, with germline DNA additionally extracted. Collected before surgery were about 4 milliliters of peripheral blood. The CDR3 has 12 amino acids. From germline, CDR1 is MNHNS and CDR2 SASEGT. TCR beta cDNA was made from 400 to 500 ng total RNA with a constant-region primer. Libraries of TCR beta came from three nested multiplex PCR rounds with slightly modified ARM-PCR. The first two PCR rounds, around 10 cycles each, used TRBV1-TRBV30 forward primers and a C-beta reverse primer. One entry per CDR3 protein, called by TCRdb with MiXCR from the multiplex PCR reads. The sample lists 150,000 to 200,000 distinct CDR3 sequences, roughly 60% seen once, with 72% in the top ten. With regard to this clonotype: Antigen: not known. Sequence at one end of the junction differs from germline and may be a read error.

The sequence derives from a man between 35 and 55 years old with primary liver carcinoma and hepatitis B virus infection. Sequencing used peripheral blood. The genes are TRBV6-1 and TRBJ2-7; a possible D gene is TRBD2 (6 bases). The CDR3 is CVSSFSGYEQYF. The CDR3 nucleotides are TGTGTCAGCAGTTTTAGCGGCTACGAGCAGTACTTC.